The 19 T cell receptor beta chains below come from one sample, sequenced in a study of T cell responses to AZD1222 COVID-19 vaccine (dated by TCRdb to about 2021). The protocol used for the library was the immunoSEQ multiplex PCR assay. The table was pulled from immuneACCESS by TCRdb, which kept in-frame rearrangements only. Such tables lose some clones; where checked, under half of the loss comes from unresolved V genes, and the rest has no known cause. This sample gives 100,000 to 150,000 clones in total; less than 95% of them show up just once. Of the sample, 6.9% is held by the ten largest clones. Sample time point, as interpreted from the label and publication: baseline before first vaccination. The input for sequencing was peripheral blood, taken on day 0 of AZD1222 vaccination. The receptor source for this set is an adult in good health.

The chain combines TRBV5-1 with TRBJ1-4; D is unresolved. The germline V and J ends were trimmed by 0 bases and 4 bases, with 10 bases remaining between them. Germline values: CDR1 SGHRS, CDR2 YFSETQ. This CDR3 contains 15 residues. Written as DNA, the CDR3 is TGCGCCAGCAGCTTGGGAGGGTCTCTTAATGAAAAACTGTTTTTT. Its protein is CASSLGGSLNEKLFF.

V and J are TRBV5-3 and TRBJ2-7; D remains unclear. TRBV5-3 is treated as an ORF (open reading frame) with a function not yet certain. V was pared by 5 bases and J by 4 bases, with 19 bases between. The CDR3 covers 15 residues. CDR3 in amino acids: CARSPITPLGYEQYF. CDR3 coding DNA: TGTGCCAGAAGTCCTATTACCCCCCTGGGGTACGAGCAGTACTTC.

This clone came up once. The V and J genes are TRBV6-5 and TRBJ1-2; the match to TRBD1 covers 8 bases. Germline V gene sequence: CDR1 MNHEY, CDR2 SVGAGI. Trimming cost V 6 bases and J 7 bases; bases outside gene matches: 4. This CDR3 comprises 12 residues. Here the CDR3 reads CASRETGAGYTF. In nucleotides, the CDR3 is TGTGCCAGCAGAGAGACAGGGGCTGGCTACACCTTC.

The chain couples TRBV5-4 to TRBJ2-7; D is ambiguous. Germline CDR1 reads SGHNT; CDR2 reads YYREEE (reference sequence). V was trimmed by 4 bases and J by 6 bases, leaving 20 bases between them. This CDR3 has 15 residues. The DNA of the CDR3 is TGTGCCAGCAGCCGGGCCGCCGCCGGTGAAGGCGAGCAGTACTTC. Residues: CASSRAAAGEGEQYF. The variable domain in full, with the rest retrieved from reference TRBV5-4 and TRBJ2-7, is ETGVTQSPTHLIKTRGQQVTLRCSSQSGHNTVSWYQQALGQGPQFIFQYYREEENGRGNFPPRFSGLQFPNYSSELNVNALELDDSALYLCASSRAAAGEGEQYFGPGTRLTVT.

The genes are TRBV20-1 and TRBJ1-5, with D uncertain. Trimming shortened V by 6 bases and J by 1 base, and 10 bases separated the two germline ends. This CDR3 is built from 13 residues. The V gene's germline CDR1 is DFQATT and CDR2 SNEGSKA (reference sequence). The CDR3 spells CSASGGSNQPQHF. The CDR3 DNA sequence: TGCAGTGCCAGTGGTGGGAGCAATCAGCCCCAGCATTTT.

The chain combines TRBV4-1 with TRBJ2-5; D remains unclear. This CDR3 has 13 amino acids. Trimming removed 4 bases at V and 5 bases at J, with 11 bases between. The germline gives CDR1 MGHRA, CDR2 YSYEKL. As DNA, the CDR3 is TGCGCCAGCAGCCTCAGAGCCGGGGAGACCCAGTACTTC. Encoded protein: CASSLRAGETQYF.

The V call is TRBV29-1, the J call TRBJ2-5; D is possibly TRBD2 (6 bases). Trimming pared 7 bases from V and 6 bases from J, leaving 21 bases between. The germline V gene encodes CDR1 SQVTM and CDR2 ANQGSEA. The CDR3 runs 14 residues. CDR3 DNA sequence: TGCAGCGCCATATCCCGCACTAGCTACCAGACCCAGTACTTC. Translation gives CSAISRTSYQTQYF.

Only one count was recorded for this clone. The CDR3 is CAWREGTEAFF. In nucleotides, the CDR3 is TGTGCCTGGAGGGAGGGCACTGAAGCTTTCTTT. The rearrangement joins TRBV28 to TRBJ1-1; D unclear. Trimming cost V 11 bases and J 4 bases, with 11 bases left between them. The CDR3 consists of 11 residues. The germline V gene has CDR1 MDHEN and CDR2 SYDVKM.

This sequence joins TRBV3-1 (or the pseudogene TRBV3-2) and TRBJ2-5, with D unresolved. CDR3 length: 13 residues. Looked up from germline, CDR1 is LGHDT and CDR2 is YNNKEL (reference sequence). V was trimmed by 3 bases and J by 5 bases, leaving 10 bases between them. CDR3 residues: CASSQSTGETQYF. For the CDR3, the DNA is TGTGCCAGCAGCCAGAGCACGGGTGAGACCCAGTACTTC.

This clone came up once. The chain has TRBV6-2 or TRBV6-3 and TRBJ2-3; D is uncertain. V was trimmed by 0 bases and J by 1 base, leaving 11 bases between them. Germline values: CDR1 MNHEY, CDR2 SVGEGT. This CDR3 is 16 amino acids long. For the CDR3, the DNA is TGTGCCAGCAGTTACTCGATAGAGCACGGCACAGATACGCAGTATTTT. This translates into CASSYSIEHGTDTQYF.

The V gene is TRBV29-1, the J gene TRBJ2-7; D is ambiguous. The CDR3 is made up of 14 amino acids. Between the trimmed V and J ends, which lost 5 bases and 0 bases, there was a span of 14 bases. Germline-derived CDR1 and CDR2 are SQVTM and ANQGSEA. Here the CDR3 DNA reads TGCAGCGTTTCTTTACAGTGGAGCTCCTACGAGCAGTACTTC. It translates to CSVSLQWSSYEQYF.

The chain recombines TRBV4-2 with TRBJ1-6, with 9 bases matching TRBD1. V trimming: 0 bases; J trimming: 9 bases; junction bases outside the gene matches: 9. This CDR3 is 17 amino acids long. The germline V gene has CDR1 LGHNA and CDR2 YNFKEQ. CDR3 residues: CASSQESFNRGPSPLHF. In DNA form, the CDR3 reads TGTGCCAGCAGCCAAGAAAGTTTCAACAGGGGGCCTTCACCCCTCCACTTT.

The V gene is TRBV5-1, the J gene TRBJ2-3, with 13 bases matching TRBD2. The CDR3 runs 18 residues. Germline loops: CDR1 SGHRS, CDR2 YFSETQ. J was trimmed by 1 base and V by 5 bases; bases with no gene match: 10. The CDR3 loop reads CASRTGTSGDIRTDTQYF. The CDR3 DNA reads TGCGCCAGCAGGACCGGGACTAGCGGGGACATACGCACAGATACGCAGTATTTT. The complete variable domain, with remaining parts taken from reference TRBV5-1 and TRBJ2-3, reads KAGVTQTPRYLIKTRGQQVTLSCSPISGHRSVSWYQQTPGQGLQFLFEYFSETQRNKGNFPGRFSGRQFSNSRSEMNVSTLELGDSALYLCASRTGTSGDIRTDTQYFGPGTRLTVL.

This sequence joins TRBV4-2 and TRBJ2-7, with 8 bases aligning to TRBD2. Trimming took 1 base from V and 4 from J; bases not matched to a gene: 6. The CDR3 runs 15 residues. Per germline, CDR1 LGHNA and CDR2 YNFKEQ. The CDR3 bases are TGTGCCAGCAGCCAAGGCGTCGGGGGGGAGTACGAGCAGTACTTC. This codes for CASSQGVGGEYEQYF.

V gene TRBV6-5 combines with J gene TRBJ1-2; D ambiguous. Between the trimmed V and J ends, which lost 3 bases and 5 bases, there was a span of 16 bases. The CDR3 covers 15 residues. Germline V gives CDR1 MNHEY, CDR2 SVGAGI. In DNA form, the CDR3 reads TGTGCCAGCAGTTATGCCCAGTCGACTATTTATGGCTACACCTTC. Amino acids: CASSYAQSTIYGYTF.

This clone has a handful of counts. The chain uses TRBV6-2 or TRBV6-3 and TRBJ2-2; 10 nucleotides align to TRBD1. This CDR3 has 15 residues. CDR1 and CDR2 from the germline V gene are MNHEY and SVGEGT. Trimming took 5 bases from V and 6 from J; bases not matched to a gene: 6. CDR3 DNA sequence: TGTGCCAGCAGTAGGGGGACAGGGGAAGCCGGGGAGCTGTTTTTT. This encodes CASSRGTGEAGELFF.

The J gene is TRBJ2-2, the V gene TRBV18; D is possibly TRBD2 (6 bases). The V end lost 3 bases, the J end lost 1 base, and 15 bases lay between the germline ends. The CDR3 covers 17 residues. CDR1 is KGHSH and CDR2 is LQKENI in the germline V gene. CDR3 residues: CASSPSGTSLNTGELFF. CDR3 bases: TGTGCCAGCTCACCGTCAGGGACTTCCTTGAACACCGGGGAGCTGTTTTTT.

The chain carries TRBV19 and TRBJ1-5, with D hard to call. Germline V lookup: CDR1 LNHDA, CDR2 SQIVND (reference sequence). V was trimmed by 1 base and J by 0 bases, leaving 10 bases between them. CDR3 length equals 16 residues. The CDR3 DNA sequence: TGTGCCAGTAGTATAGTGGGAGACTATAGCAATCAGCCCCAGCATTTT. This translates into CASSIVGDYSNQPQHF.

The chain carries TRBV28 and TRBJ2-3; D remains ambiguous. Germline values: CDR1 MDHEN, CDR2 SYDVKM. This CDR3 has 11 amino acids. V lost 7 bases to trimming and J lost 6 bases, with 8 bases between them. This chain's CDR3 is CASTFYDTQYF. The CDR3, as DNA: TGTGCCAGCACCTTTTATGATACGCAGTATTTT.